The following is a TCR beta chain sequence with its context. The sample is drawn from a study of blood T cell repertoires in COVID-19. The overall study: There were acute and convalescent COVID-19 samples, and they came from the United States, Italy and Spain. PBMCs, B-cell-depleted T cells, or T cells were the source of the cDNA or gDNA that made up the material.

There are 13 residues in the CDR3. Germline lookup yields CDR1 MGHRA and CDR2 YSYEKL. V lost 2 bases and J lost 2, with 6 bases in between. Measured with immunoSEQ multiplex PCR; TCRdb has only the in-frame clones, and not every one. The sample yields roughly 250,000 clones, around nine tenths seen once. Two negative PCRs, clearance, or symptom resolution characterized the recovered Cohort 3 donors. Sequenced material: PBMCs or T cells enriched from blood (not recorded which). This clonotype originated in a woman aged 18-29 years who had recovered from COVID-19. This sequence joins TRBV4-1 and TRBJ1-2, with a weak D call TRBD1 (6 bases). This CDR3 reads CASSQTGNYGYTF. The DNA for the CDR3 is TGCGCCAGCAGCCAAACAGGGAACTATGGCTACACCTTC.